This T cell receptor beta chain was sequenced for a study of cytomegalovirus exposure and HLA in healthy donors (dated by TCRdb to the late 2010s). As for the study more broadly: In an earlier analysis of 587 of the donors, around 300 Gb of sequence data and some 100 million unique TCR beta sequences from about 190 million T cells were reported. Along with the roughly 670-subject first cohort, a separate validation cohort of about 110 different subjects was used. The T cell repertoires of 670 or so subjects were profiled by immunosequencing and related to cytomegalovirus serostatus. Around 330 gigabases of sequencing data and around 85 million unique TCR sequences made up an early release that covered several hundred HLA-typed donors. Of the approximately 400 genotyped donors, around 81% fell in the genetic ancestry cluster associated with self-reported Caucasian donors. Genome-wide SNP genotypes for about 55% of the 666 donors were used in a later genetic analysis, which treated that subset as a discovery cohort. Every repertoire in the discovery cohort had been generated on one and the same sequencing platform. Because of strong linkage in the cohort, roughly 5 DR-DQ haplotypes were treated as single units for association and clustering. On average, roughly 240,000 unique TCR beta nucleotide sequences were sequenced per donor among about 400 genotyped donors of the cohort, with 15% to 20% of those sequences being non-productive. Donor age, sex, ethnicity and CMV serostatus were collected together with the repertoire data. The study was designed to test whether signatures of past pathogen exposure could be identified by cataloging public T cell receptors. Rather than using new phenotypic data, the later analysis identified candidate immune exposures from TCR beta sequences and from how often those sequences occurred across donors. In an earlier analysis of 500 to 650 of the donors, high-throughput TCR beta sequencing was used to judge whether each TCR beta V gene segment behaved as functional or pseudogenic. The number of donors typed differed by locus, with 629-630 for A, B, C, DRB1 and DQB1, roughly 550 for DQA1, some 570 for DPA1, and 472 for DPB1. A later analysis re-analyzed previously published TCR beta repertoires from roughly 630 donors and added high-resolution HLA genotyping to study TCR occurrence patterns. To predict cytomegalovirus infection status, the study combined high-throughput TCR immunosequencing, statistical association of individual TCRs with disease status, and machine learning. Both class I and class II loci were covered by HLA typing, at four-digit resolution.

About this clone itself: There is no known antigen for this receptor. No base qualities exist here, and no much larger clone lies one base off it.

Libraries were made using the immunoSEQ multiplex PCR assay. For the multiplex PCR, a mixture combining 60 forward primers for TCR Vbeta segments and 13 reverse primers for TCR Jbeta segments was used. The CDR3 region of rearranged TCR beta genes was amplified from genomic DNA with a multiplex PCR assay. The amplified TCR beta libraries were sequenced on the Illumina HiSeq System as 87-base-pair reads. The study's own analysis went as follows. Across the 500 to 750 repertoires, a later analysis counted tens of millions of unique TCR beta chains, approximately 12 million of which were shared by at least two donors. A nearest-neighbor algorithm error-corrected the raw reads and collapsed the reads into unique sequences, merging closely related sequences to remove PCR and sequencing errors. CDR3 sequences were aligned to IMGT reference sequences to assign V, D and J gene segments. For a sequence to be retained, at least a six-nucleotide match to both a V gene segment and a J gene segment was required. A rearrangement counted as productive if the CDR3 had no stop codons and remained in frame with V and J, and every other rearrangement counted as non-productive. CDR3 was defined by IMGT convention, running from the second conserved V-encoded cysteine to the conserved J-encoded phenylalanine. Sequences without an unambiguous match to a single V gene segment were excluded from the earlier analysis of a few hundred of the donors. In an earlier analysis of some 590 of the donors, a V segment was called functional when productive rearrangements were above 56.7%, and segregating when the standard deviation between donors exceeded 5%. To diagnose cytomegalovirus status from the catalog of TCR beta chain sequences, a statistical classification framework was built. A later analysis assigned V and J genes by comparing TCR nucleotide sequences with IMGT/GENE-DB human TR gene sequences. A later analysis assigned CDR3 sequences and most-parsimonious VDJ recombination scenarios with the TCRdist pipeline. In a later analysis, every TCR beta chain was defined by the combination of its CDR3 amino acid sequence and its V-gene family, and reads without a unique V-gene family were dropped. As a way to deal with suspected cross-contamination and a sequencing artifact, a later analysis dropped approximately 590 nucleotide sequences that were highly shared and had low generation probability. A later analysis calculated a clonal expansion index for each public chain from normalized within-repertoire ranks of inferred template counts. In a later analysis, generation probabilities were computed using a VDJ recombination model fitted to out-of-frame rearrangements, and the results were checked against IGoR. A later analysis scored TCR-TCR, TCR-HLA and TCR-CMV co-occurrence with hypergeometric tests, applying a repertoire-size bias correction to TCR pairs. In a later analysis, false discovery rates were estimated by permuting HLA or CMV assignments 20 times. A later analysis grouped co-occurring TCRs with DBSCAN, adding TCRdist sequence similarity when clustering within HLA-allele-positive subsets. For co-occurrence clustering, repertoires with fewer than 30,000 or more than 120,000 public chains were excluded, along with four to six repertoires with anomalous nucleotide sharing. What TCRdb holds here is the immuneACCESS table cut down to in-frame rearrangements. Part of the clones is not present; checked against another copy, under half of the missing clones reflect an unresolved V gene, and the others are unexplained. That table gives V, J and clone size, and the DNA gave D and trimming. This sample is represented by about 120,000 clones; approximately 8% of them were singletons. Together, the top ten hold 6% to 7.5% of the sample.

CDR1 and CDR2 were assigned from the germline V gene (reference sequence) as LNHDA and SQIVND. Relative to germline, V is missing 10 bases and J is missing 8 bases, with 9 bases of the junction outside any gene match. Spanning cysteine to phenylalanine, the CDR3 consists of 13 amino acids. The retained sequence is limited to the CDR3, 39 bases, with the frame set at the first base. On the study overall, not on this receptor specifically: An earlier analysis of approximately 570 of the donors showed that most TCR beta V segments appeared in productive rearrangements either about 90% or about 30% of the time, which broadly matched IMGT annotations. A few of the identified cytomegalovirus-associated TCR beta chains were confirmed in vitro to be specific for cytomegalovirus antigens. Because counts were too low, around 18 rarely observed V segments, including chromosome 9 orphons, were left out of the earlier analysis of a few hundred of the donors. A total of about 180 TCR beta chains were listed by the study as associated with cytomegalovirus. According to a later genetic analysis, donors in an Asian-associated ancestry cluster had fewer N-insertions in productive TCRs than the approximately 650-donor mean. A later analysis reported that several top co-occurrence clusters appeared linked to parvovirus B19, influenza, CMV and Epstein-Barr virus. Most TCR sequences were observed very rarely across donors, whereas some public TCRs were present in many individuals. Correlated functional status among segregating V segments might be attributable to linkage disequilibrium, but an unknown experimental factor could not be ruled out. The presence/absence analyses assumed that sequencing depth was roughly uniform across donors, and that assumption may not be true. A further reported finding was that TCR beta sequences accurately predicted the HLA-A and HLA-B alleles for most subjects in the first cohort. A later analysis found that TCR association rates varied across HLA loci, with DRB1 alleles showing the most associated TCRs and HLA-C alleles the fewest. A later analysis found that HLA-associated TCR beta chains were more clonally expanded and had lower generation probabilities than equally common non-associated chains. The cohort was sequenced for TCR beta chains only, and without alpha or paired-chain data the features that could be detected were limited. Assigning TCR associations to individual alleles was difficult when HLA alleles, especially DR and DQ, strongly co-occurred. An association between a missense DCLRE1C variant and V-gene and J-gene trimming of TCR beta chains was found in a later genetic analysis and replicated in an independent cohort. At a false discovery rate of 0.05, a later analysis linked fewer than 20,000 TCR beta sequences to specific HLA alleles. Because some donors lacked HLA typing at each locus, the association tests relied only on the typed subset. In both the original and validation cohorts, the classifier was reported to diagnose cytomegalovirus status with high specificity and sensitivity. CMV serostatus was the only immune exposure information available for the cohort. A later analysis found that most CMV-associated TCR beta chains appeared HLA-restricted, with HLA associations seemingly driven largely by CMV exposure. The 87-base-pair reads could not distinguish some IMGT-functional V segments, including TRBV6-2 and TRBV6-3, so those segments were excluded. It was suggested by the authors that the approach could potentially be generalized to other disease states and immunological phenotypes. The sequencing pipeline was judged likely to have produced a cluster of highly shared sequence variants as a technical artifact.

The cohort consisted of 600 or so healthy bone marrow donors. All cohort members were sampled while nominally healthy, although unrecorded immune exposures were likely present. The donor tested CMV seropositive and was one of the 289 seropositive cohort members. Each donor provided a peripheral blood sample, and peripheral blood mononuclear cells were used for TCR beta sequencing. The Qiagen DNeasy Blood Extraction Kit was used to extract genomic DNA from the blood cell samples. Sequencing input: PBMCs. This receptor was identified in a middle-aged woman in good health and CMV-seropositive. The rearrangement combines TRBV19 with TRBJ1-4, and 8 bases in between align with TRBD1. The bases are TGTGCCACCCGACAGGGGTATCAGGAAAAACTGTTTTTT. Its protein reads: CATRQGYQEKLFF.